The 25 T cell receptor beta chains presented below share a single source sample, sequenced in a study of T-cell reconstitution after alpha-beta-depleted transplantation in children. The TCRbeta library was prepared with unique molecular identifiers. TCRdb independently ran MiXCR on the PCR reads; one entry per CDR3 protein. This sample carries about a million distinct CDR3 sequences, roughly 29% of them seen once, and the ten largest clones take about 28%. The specimen was PBMCs, mostly from graft donor cells, collected 360 days after TCRalphabeta/CD19-depleted stem cell transplant. These receptors were collected from a boy under two years old who had a stem cell transplant for SCID, so the T cells may come from the graft donor.

This clonotype has only a few counts. The V gene is TRBV5-1, the J gene TRBJ2-5; no clear D gene. The CDR3 has 16 amino acids. Trimming cost V 2 bases and J 3 bases, with 17 bases left between them. Germline assignment: CDR1 SGHRS and CDR2 YFSETQ. CDR3 nucleotides: TGCGCCAGCAGCTTTCTTTTTGCCGCCTCGAAAGAGACCCAGTACTTC. Translated: CASSFLFAASKETQYF. The whole variable domain, filled in from reference TRBV5-1 and TRBJ2-5, reads KAGVTQTPRYLIKTRGQQVTLSCSPISGHRSVSWYQQTPGQGLQFLFEYFSETQRNKGNFPGRFSGRQFSNSRSEMNVSTLELGDSALYLCASSFLFAASKETQYFGPGTRLLVL.

This clonotype appeared a few times. This CDR3 is CASSLDGVAGNTIYF. The CDR3 DNA sequence: TGCGCCAGCAGCTTGGACGGGGTAGCTGGAAACACCATATATTTT. This sequence joins TRBV5-1 and TRBJ1-3; D gene uncertain. The CDR3 has 15 residues. Trimming removed 0 bases at V and 2 bases at J, with 9 bases between. Germline V gene sequence: CDR1 SGHRS, CDR2 YFSETQ.

The gene calls are TRBV18 and TRBJ2-7; TRBD2 aligns across 8 bases. The germline V gene encodes CDR1 KGHSH and CDR2 LQKENI. V shed 3 bases and J 1 base; nucleotides not matched to a gene: 8. This CDR3 is built from 16 residues. The CDR3 DNA reads as TGTGCCAGCTCACCCGGCTCGGGGGGGTTTTCCTACGAGCAGTACTTC. It translates to CASSPGSGGFSYEQYF.

This chain connects TRBV5-1 to TRBJ2-7, with 9 positions matching TRBD2. This CDR3 contains 15 residues. Per the germline V gene, CDR1 is SGHRS and CDR2 is YFSETQ. The junction had 10 bases not matched to a gene; V was cut back by 4 bases and J by 5 bases. CDR3 sequence (DNA): TGCGCCAGCAGCGCGGGGGGGGCGCTGATCCACGAGCAGTACTTC. Its translation is CASSAGGALIHEQYF. Combining the CDR3 with reference TRBV5-1 and TRBJ2-7 gives the whole variable domain KAGVTQTPRYLIKTRGQQVTLSCSPISGHRSVSWYQQTPGQGLQFLFEYFSETQRNKGNFPGRFSGRQFSNSRSEMNVSTLELGDSALYLCASSAGGALIHEQYFGPGTRLTVT.

The chain uses TRBV4-1 and TRBJ1-2; D is undetermined. V dropped 3 bases and J dropped 2 bases, with 16 bases sitting between them. This CDR3 is built from 16 residues. Germline V gene sequence: CDR1 MGHRA, CDR2 YSYEKL. CDR3 coding DNA: TGCGCCAGCAGCCATGGTTTTCAGGCGGAAAACTATGGCTACACCTTC. This codes for CASSHGFQAENYGYTF.

In its sample, this clonotype was seen a few times. The V call is TRBV20-1, the J call TRBJ1-3, with D unclear. From germline, CDR1 is DFQATT and CDR2 SNEGSKA (reference sequence). V lost 0 bases and J lost 3, with 3 bases in between. This CDR3 spans 12 amino acids. The CDR3 nucleotides are TGCAGTGCTAGAGAGGGTGGAAACACCATATATTTT. Protein: CSAREGGNTIYF.

This CDR3 reads CASSPQRGGREREKLFF. The CDR3, as DNA: TGCGCCAGCAGCCCCCAAAGGGGGGGGCGCGAACGTGAAAAACTGTTTTTT. The chain links TRBV5-1 to TRBJ1-4; D may be TRBD1 (6 bases). This CDR3 spans 17 amino acids. The V end lost 4 bases, the J end lost 7 bases, and 23 bases lay between the germline ends. Germline-derived CDR1 and CDR2 are SGHRS and YFSETQ.

This clonotype has a handful of counts. The chain joins TRBV5-1 to TRBJ2-1; possibly TRBD1 for D (5 bases). V was clipped by 0 bases and J by 8 bases, with 9 bases between them. CDR1 is SGHRS and CDR2 is YFSETQ in the germline V gene. The CDR3 totals 13 residues. CDR3 amino acids: CASSLVRRDEQFF. CDR3 nucleotides: TGCGCCAGCAGCTTGGTTCGCAGGGATGAGCAGTTCTTC.

This clonotype was seen only a few times. The chain links TRBV5-1 to TRBJ2-1, with 7 positions matching TRBD1. CDR3 length: 15 amino acids. After removal of 5 bases from V and 6 bases from J, the junction contained 11 bases not matched to a gene. Per the germline V gene, CDR1 is SGHRS and CDR2 is YFSETQ. This CDR3 reads CASSSDRVVFNEQFF. The CDR3 nucleotides read TGCGCCAGCAGTTCTGACAGGGTCGTTTTCAATGAGCAGTTCTTC.

This clonotype showed up just a few times. The chain has TRBV4-1 and TRBJ1-1; the D is unclear. V lost 1 base to trimming and J lost 0 bases, with 9 bases between them. This CDR3 comprises 15 residues. Germline loops: CDR1 MGHRA, CDR2 YSYEKL. The CDR3 here is CASSQGQRMNTEAFF. In DNA, the CDR3 is TGCGCCAGCAGCCAAGGGCAACGAATGAACACTGAAGCTTTCTTT.

The chain has TRBV6-1 and TRBJ2-7; D call uncertain. V was clipped by 6 bases and J by 5 bases, with 26 bases between them. This CDR3 is built from 17 residues. Germline V gene data show CDR1 as MNHNS and CDR2 as SASEGT. CDR3 protein: CASRVVTPTIGRNEQYF. The CDR3, as DNA: TGTGCCAGCAGGGTCGTTACGCCTACTATCGGGCGGAACGAGCAGTACTTC.

In this sample, this clonotype turned up a few times. The rearrangement joins TRBV12-3 or TRBV12-4 to TRBJ2-1, with D perhaps TRBD1 (5 bases). The V end lost 3 bases, the J end lost 5 bases, and 14 bases lay between the germline ends. The CDR3 runs to 15 residues. CDR3 nucleotide sequence: TGTGCCAGCAGTTTCAGGCAGGGTAAGAACAATGAGCAGTTCTTC. Protein sequence: CASSFRQGKNNEQFF.

The J gene is TRBJ2-7, the V gene TRBV10-3; 9 bases match TRBD2. CDR1 and CDR2 from the germline V gene are ENHRY and SYGVKD. Germline trimming cut 5 bases from V and 2 bases from J; bases unmatched to any gene: 7. The CDR3 runs 15 residues. CDR3 nucleotides: TGTGCCATCAGTACCAGCGGGGGGCCAGCCTACGAGCAGTACTTC. Protein: CAISTSGGPAYEQYF.

The chain uses TRBV9 and TRBJ1-1; D unresolved. Germline-derived CDR1 and CDR2 are SGDLS and YYNGEE. The CDR3 loop spans 15 amino acids. V lost 4 bases and J lost 0, with 13 bases in between. CDR3 sequence: CASSLGEDMNTEAFF. CDR3 nucleotide sequence: TGTGCCAGCAGCCTAGGCGAGGATATGAACACTGAAGCTTTCTTT.

The chain recombines TRBV6-5 with TRBJ2-7; no clear D. The V end lost 0 bases, the J end lost 2 bases, and 8 bases lay between the germline ends. Germline V gene lookup returns CDR1 MNHEY and CDR2 SVGAGI. The CDR3 consists of 14 residues. The CDR3, as DNA: TGTGCCAGCAGTTACTCAGGGCCAGCCTACGAGCAGTACTTC. Translated: CASSYSGPAYEQYF.

The chain combines TRBV28 with TRBJ2-5; D is perhaps TRBD1 (5 bases). CDR3 length: 16 residues. Trimming cost V 5 bases and J 3 bases, with 19 bases left between them. Germline V gives CDR1 MDHEN, CDR2 SYDVKM. The CDR3, as DNA: TGTGCCAGCAGTCCCCCGCTTGTGGGGCCAAAAGAGACCCAGTACTTC. The encoded protein is CASSPPLVGPKETQYF.

This clonotype came up a few times. V usage is TRBV4-3 and J usage is TRBJ2-7; possible D gene TRBD2, 5 bases. V was shortened by 2 bases and J by 0 bases, with 11 bases between the two germline ends. The CDR3 loop spans 15 amino acids. CDR1 and CDR2 from the germline V gene are LGHNA and YSLEER. CDR3 protein: CASSQKGSSSYEQYF. Written as DNA, the CDR3 is TGCGCCAGCAGCCAAAAAGGGAGCAGCTCCTACGAGCAGTACTTC.

This clonotype turned up a few times. This chain connects TRBV6-2 or TRBV6-3 to TRBJ2-5; TRBD2 agrees at 7 bases. Germline CDR1 and CDR2: MNHEY and SVGEGT. J was trimmed by 2 bases and V by 8 bases; bases with no gene match: 11. CDR3 size: 15 residues. In DNA form, the CDR3 reads TGTGCCAGCCGACCGGGGGGAGTCTCACAAGAGACCCAGTACTTC. This translates into CASRPGGVSQETQYF.

This clonotype was detected only a few times. The chain joins TRBV27 to TRBJ2-5; the match to TRBD2 covers 13 bases. Germline lookup yields CDR1 MNHEY and CDR2 SMNVEV (reference sequence). V trimming: 8 bases; J trimming: 9 bases; junction bases outside the gene matches: 9. CDR3 length: 14 residues. The CDR3 spells CASGPTSGGDPQYF. CDR3 DNA sequence: TGTGCCAGCGGTCCTACTAGCGGGGGGGACCCCCAGTACTTC.

This clonotype was seen a handful of times. This CDR3 is CASSAWDRRSGGYTF. In DNA form, the CDR3 reads TGTGCCAGCAGCGCGTGGGACCGACGATCGGGAGGCTACACCTTC. The chain has TRBV9 and TRBJ1-2; TRBD1 might be the D (5 bases). This CDR3 is built from 15 residues. Per germline, CDR1 SGDLS and CDR2 YYNGEE. V gave up 3 bases and J gave up 8 bases, with 20 bases separating them.

The CDR3 coding sequence is TGCAGCGTTGTGGAGGTACACGGAGACAATGAGCAGTTCTTC. Its protein product is CSVVEVHGDNEQFF. The chain links TRBV29-1 to TRBJ2-1; D may be TRBD2 (5 bases). Trimming removed 4 bases at V and 5 bases at J, with 15 bases between. This CDR3 has 14 residues. From germline, CDR1 is SQVTM and CDR2 ANQGSEA.

This clonotype was recorded a few times. V is TRBV7-2 and J is TRBJ1-2; 7 bases are shared with TRBD1. This CDR3 is 14 amino acids long. Germline V gene sequence: CDR1 SGHTA, CDR2 FQGNSA. The V and J ends lost 3 bases and 4 bases, in that order; junction bases with no gene match: 5. This chain's CDR3 is CASSFLTGSYGYTF. CDR3 nucleotides: TGTGCCAGCAGCTTCCTGACAGGGTCCTATGGCTACACCTTC.

This clonotype showed up just a few times. The V call is TRBV12-3 or TRBV12-4, the J call TRBJ1-1; no reliable D call. The CDR3 sequence is 15 residues long. V was pared by 1 base and J by 0 bases, with 9 bases between. CDR3 nucleotides: TGTGCCAGCAGTTTAGAGTGGGATATGAACACTGAAGCTTTCTTT. Its translation is CASSLEWDMNTEAFF.

The chain carries TRBV10-2 and TRBJ1-1, with 7 nucleotides matching TRBD1. Trimming removed 6 bases from V and 10 bases from J; junction bases left unmatched: 8. Germline values: CDR1 WSHSY, CDR2 SAAADI. The CDR3 has 12 amino acids. CDR3 nucleotides: TGCGCCAGCAGAAGACAGGGCCTGAGAGCTTTCTTT. Amino acid sequence: CASRRQGLRAFF.

This rearrangement joins TRBV20-1 to TRBJ2-7, with D possibly TRBD2 on 7 matching bases. CDR1 is DFQATT, CDR2 SNEGSKA, per germline (reference sequence). The CDR3 has 12 residues. Deletions cut 5 bases from V and 2 bases from J, with 10 bases between. The CDR3 spells CSARGAPYEQYF. As DNA, the CDR3 is TGCAGTGCTCGGGGGGCCCCCTACGAGCAGTACTTC.